Each of the 6 T cell receptor beta chains below was sequenced from the same sample in a study of blood T cell repertoires in COVID-19. Sequencing used immunoSEQ multiplex PCR; TCRdb keeps in-frame clones, though not all of them. The sample lists more than 150,000 clones, about 82% seen once, with about 7.3% in the top ten. Material: peripheral blood. These receptors were collected from a man aged 45-60 years with active or convalescent COVID-19.

The rearrangement joins TRBV3-1 (or the pseudogene TRBV3-2) to TRBJ1-1; maybe TRBD1 (6 bases). Germline loops: CDR1 LGHDT, CDR2 YNNKEL (reference sequence). The CDR3 has 16 amino acids. V gave up 5 bases and J gave up 6 bases, with 22 bases separating them. The CDR3 nucleotides read TGTGCCAGCAGCGCATCTTACAGGGTCAAGGTCGCTGAAGCTTTCTTT. It encodes CASSASYRVKVAEAFF.

The gene calls are TRBV5-1 and TRBJ2-1; TRBD2 matches 11 bases. The CDR3 loop spans 18 amino acids. V shed 2 bases and J 0 bases; nucleotides not matched to a gene: 7. Germline CDR1 reads SGHRS; CDR2 reads YFSETQ. The CDR3 DNA reads TGCGCCAGCAGCTTTGATAGCGGGGGGGCCAGCTCCTACAATGAGCAGTTCTTC. Translating it yields CASSFDSGGASSYNEQFF.

This CDR3 is CSALRGATEAFF. The CDR3 bases are TGCAGCGCCCTTCGGGGAGCGACTGAAGCTTTCTTT. This chain uses TRBV29-1 with TRBJ1-1; D not certain. CDR3 length: 12 residues. Trimming took off 7 bases at V and 5 bases at J, with 14 bases between the two ends. From germline, CDR1 is SQVTM and CDR2 ANQGSEA.

V is TRBV9 and J is TRBJ2-3; 9 bases are a match to TRBD2. With V trimmed by 0 bases and J by 6 bases, 5 bases remained unmatched. Germline V gene data show CDR1 as SGDLS and CDR2 as YYNGEE. This CDR3 has 15 residues. The DNA of the CDR3 is TGTGCCAGCAGCGTAGGAGCGGGGGGCCTGGATACGCAGTATTTT. The encoded protein is CASSVGAGGLDTQYF.

The gene calls are TRBV7-2 and TRBJ1-3; perhaps TRBD1 as D (5 bases). Germline CDR1 SGHTA, CDR2 FQGNSA. The length of the CDR3 is 15 residues. V was cut by 5 bases and J by 2 bases, with 13 bases left in between. CDR3 nucleotide sequence: TGTGCCAGCAGCCCCAGGACATTGGCTGGAAACACCATATATTTT. Translated: CASSPRTLAGNTIYF.

The CDR3 here is CASSITFNTEAFF. The CDR3 nucleotides read TGTGCCAGTAGTATTACATTCAACACTGAAGCTTTCTTT. This chain connects TRBV19 to TRBJ1-1; D not certain. The CDR3 extends over 13 amino acids. Germline V lookup: CDR1 LNHDA, CDR2 SQIVND (reference sequence). V lost 3 bases, J lost 2 bases, and 7 bases lay in between.